The clone carrying this TCR beta chain came up a few times. The method was immunoSEQ multiplex PCR; TCRdb's version includes in-frame clones alone and lacks a portion of them. The sample carries 100,000 to 150,000 clones, roughly 90% recorded once. This entry belongs to a study of cytomegalovirus exposure and HLA in healthy donors. Trimming took off 5 bases at V and 6 bases at J, with 10 bases between the two ends. The V gene's germline CDR1 is MGHRA and CDR2 YSYEKL. CDR3 size: 12 residues. These donors were members of the approximately 120-subject validation cohort, a group separate from the roughly 670-subject first cohort.

The material sequenced was PBMCs. This receptor was identified in a woman aged 18-29 years in good health and CMV-seronegative. The V and J genes are TRBV4-1 and TRBJ1-2; the D is unclear. The CDR3 bases are TGCGCCAGCAGCGGCGGTTGGGATGGCTACACCTTC. It is translated as CASSGGWDGYTF.